This T cell receptor beta chain was sequenced for a study of T cell repertoires in cytomegalovirus infection. Across the study: Evidence of both CMV infection and a matching HLA type came from public TCR beta signatures. Notes on the study in general: Cumulative public TCR beta family frequency identified CMV carriers with the relevant HLA. The ex vivo response was dominated by HLA-C-restricted CMV-specific TCR beta clonotypes.

A single record per CDR3 protein comes from TCRdb applying MiXCR to the reads. This table has around 310,000 distinct CDR3 sequences, roughly 15% appearing once. Of note for this clonotype: Its antigen is as yet unknown.

This CDR3 region has 18 residues. V shed 4 bases and J shed 2 bases, with 18 bases lying between them. In germline, CDR1 is MDHEN, CDR2 SYDVKM. Sequencing was performed on PBMCs. The source of this sequence is a human donor in good health (CMV status not recorded). Some clones in this sample may be carry-over from other donors' samples. J is TRBJ2-6 and V is TRBV28; weak D call: TRBD2 (5 bases). The CDR3 loop reads CASSSRTDSRAGANVLTF. For the CDR3, the DNA is TGTGCCAGCAGTTCACGGACGGACTCAAGAGCTGGGGCCAACGTCCTGACTTTC.